The 12 T cell receptor beta chains below come from one sample, sequenced in a study of beta chain features in type 1 diabetes. The sequenced template was cDNA made from the entire isolated RNA. The data were produced by immunoSEQ multiplex PCR, yet TCRdb's version contains in-frame clones alone and is incomplete. The table lists hundreds of thousands of clones, 10% to 15% of them singletons. Sequencing was performed on naive CD4+ T cells from blood. These receptors all come from a man aged 18 to 35 in good health.

The J gene is TRBJ1-1, the V gene TRBV7-9; D might be TRBD1 (5 bases). The CDR3 is 14 amino acids. V was cut by 5 bases and J by 4 bases, with 14 bases left in between. Per germline, CDR1 SEHNR and CDR2 FQNEAQ (reference sequence). CDR3 region: CASSPGGEGTEAFF. CDR3 in DNA: TGTGCCAGCAGCCCCGGAGGGGAGGGCACTGAAGCTTTCTTT.

This clone was observed a few times. The chain has TRBV7-2 and TRBJ1-2, with TRBD1 matching over 8 bases. V lost 2 bases, J lost 7 bases, and 3 bases stayed unmatched. The CDR3 is 13 amino acids. Germline V CDR1 and CDR2: SGHTA, FQGNSA. DNA for the CDR3: TGTGCCAGCAGCTTACAGGGGGCGGGTGGCTACACCTTC. Translating gives CASSLQGAGGYTF.

Written as DNA, the CDR3 is TGTGCCAGCAGCTTGGCTTCCCCAGAGACCCAGTACTTC. Translated, it gives CASSLASPETQYF. The chain has TRBV5-5 and TRBJ2-5, with D uncertain. The germline gives CDR1 SGHKS, CDR2 YYEKEE (reference sequence). Trimming cost V 0 bases and J 4 bases, with 7 bases left between them. The CDR3 is 13 amino acids.

This clone appeared a few times. V gene TRBV7-9 combines with J gene TRBJ2-7; 8 bases map to TRBD1. CDR1 is SEHNR and CDR2 is FQNEAQ in the germline V gene (reference sequence). CDR3 length: 14 residues. J lost 3 bases, V lost 1 base, and 2 bases had no gene match. CDR3 in amino acids: CASSLVTGGYEQYF. The CDR3 DNA is TGTGCCAGCAGCTTAGTAACAGGGGGCTACGAGCAGTACTTC.

This clone appeared a few times. V gene TRBV11-2 combines with J gene TRBJ2-4; D is ambiguous. V lost 2 bases and J 4 bases, leaving 6 bases between the germline ends. The CDR3 spans 13 residues. CDR1 is SGHAT, CDR2 FQNNGV, per germline. CDR3 sequence (DNA): TGTGCCAGCAGCTTATCAGTGAAAAACATTCAGTACTTC. Translating gives CASSLSVKNIQYF.

This chain links TRBV10-3 with TRBJ1-6; maybe TRBD1 (6 bases). The CDR3 runs to 13 residues. V lost 7 bases and J lost 6, with 10 bases in between. CDR1 is ENHRY and CDR2 is SYGVKD in the germline V gene. This chain's CDR3 is CAINRGANSPLHF. The CDR3 bases are TGTGCCATCAACCGGGGGGCTAATTCACCCCTCCACTTT.

The table lists this clone with a few counts. V usage is TRBV20-1 and J usage is TRBJ1-2; no firm D call. Trimming shortened V by 3 bases and J by 5 bases, and 7 bases separated the two germline ends. There are 11 residues in the CDR3. Germline assignment: CDR1 DFQATT and CDR2 SNEGSKA (reference sequence). The CDR3 DNA sequence: TGCAGTGCTAGCCCCATTTATGGCTACACCTTC. It encodes CSASPIYGYTF.

The genes are TRBV7-6 and TRBJ1-4; D uncertain. The CDR3 runs to 13 residues. V lost 6 bases and J lost 5, with 10 bases in between. Looked up from germline, CDR1 is SGHVS and CDR2 is FNYEAQ. CDR3 nucleotides: TGTGCCAGCAGAAGGACGGGAAATGAAAAACTGTTTTTT. This codes for CASRRTGNEKLFF.

The V and J genes are TRBV7-2 and TRBJ1-5; TRBD1 matches 7 bases. The CDR3 consists of 16 residues. CDR1 and CDR2 from the germline V gene are SGHTA and FQGNSA. V lost 1 base and J lost 5; bases outside the gene matches: 8. Written as DNA, the CDR3 is TGTGCCAGCAGCTTAGGGTCCGGGACAGTTTATCAGCCCCAGCATTTT. This codes for CASSLGSGTVYQPQHF.

This clone was seen more than once but under ten times. CDR3 in DNA: TGCGCCAGCAGCCAAGTCCCGGGACAATGGGAAAGTGAGCAGTTCTTC. Translated: CASSQVPGQWESEQFF. The V call is TRBV4-3, the J call TRBJ2-1; tentative D call: TRBD1 (6 bases). This CDR3 has 16 residues. From germline, CDR1 is LGHNA and CDR2 YSLEER. With 1 base removed from V and 9 bases from J, the gap between germline ends came to 19 bases.

The genes are TRBV28 and TRBJ2-3; 7 positions match TRBD2. The germline CDR1 and CDR2 sequences are MDHEN and SYDVKM. V lost 5 bases to trimming and J lost 2 bases; unmatched junction nucleotides: 7. The CDR3 consists of 15 residues. The CDR3 region is CASSKLSGPTDTQYF. The CDR3, as DNA: TGTGCCAGCAGTAAACTTAGCGGGCCCACAGATACGCAGTATTTT.

The table lists this clone with a few counts. The chain recombines TRBV5-1 with TRBJ1-1, with 9 bases lining up with TRBD1. Trimming cost V 4 bases and J 0 bases; bases outside gene matches: 4. Germline values: CDR1 SGHRS, CDR2 YFSETQ. The CDR3 length is 15 residues. CDR3 region: CASSGNRGLNTEAFF. In DNA form, the CDR3 reads TGCGCCAGCAGCGGGAACAGGGGGCTGAACACTGAAGCTTTCTTT.